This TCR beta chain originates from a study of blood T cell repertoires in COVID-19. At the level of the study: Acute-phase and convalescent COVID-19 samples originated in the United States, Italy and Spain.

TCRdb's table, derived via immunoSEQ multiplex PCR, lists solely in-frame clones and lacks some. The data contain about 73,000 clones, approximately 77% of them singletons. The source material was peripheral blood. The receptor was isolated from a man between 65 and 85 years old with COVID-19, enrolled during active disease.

DNA of the CDR3: TGCGCCAGCAGCCAAGAAAGACAGGGAAACTTTAATAATTCACCCCTCCACTTT. Translating gives CASSQERQGNFNNSPLHF. V gene TRBV4-3 combines with J gene TRBJ1-6, with 7 bases identical to TRBD1. The CDR3 has 18 amino acids. V was pared by 0 bases and J by 5 bases, with 10 bases of the junction left unmatched. The germline V gene has CDR1 LGHNA and CDR2 YSLEER.